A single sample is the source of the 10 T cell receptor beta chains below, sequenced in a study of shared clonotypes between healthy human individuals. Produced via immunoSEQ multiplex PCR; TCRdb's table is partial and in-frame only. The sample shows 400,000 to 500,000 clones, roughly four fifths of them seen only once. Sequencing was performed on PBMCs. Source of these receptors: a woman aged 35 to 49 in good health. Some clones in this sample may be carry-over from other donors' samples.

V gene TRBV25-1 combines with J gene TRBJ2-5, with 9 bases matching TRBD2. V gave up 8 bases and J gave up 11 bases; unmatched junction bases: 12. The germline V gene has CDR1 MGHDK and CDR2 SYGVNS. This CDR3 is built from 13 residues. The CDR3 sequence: CASLAGPLDSQYF. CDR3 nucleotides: TGTGCCAGCCTAGCGGGGCCCCTAGATTCTCAGTACTTC. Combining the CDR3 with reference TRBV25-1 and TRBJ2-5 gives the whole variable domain EADIYQTPRYLVIGTGKKITLECSQTMGHDKMYWYQQDPGMELHLIHYSYGVNSTEKGDLSSESTVSRIRTEHFPLTLESARPSHTSQYLCASLAGPLDSQYFGPGTRLLVL.

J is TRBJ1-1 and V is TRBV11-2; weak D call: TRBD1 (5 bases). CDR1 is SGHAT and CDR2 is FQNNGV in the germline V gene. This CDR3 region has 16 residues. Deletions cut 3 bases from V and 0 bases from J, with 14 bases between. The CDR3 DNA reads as TGTGCCAGCAGCTTTATGTTGGGGCGCATGAACACTGAAGCTTTCTTT. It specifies CASSFMLGRMNTEAFF.

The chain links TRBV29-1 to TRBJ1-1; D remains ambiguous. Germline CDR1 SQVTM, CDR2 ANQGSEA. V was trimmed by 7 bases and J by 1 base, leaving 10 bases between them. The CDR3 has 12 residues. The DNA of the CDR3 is TGCAGCGCCCTTTTGGGGAACACTGAAGCTTTCTTT. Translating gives CSALLGNTEAFF.

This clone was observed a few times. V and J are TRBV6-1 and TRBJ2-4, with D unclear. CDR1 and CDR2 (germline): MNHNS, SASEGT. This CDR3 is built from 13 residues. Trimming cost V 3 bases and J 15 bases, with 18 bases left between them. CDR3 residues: CASSDDPTTSRYF. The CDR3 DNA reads TGTGCCAGCAGTGATGACCCCACAACCTCGCGGTACTTC.

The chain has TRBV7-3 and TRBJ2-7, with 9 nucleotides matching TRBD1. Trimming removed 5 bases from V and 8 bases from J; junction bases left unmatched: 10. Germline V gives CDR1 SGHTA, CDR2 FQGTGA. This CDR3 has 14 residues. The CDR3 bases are TGTGCCAGCAGCGACGGGACAGGGTATGCGAAGCAGTACTTC. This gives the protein CASSDGTGYAKQYF.

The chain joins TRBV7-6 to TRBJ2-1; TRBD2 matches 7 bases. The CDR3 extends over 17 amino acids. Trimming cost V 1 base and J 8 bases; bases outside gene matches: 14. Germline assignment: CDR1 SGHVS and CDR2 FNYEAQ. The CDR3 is CASSLGVTSGKRDEQFF. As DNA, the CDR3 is TGTGCCAGCAGCTTAGGGGTGACGAGCGGGAAACGGGATGAGCAGTTCTTC. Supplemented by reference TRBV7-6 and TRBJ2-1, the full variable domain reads GAGVSQSPRYKVTKRGQDVALRCDPISGHVSLYWYRQALGQGPEFLTYFNYEAQQDKSGLPNDRFSAERPEGSISTLTIQRTEQRDSAMYRCASSLGVTSGKRDEQFFGPGTRLTVL.

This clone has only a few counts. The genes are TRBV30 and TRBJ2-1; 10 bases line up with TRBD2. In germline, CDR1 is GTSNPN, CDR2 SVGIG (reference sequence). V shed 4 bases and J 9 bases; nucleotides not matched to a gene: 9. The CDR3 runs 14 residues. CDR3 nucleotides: TGTGCCTGGAACCTAGCGGGAGTAGGGGGTGAGCAGTTCTTC. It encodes CAWNLAGVGGEQFF. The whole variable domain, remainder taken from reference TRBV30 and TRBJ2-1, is SQTIHQWPATLVQPVGSPLSLECTVEGTSNPNLYWYRQAAGRGLQLLFYSVGIGQISSEVPQNLSASRPQDRQFILSSKKLLLSDSGFYLCAWNLAGVGGEQFFGPGTRLTVL.

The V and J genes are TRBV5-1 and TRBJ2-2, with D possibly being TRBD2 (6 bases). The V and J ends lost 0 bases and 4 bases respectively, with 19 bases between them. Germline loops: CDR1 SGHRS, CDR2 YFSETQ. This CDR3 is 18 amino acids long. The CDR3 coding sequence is TGCGCCAGCAGCTTGGATGGTTGGGGGGAGTACGGCACCGGGGAGCTGTTTTTT. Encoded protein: CASSLDGWGEYGTGELFF.

As DNA, the CDR3 is TGTGCCAGCAGCTTGCGGATAGCGGACACCGGGGAGCTGTTTTTT. It codes for CASSLRIADTGELFF. The rearrangement uses TRBV5-5 and TRBJ2-2, with D possibly matching TRBD2 (6 bases). The CDR3 is made up of 15 amino acids. Germline V gene lookup returns CDR1 SGHKS and CDR2 YYEKEE (reference sequence). V lost 1 base and J 3 bases, leaving 10 bases between the germline ends.

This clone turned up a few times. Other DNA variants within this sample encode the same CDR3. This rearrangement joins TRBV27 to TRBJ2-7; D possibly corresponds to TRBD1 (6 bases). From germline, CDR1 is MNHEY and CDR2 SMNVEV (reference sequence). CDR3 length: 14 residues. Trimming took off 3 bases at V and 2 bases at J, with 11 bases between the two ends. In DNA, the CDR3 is TGTGCCAGCAGTTTCACACAGGGACCCTACGAGCAGTACTTC. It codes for CASSFTQGPYEQYF.